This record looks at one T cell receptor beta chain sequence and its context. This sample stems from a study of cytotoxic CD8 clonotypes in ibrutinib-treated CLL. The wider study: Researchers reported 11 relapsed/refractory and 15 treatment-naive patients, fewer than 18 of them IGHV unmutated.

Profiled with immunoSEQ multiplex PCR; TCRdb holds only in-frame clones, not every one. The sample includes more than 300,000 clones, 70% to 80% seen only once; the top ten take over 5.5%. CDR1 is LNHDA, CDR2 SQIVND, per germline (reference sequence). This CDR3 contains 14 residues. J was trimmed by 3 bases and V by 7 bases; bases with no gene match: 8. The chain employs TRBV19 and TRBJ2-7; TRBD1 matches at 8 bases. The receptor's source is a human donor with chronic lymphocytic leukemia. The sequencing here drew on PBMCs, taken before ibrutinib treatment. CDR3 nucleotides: TGTGCCAGTAATCCAGGGACAGGAGGCTACGAGCAGTACTTC. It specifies CASNPGTGGYEQYF.